These 28 T cell receptor beta chains originate from one sample sequenced in a study of T-cell reconstitution after alpha-beta-depleted transplantation in children. Unique molecular identifiers were incorporated into the prepared TCRbeta library. In TCRdb, the PCR reads were re-called with MiXCR into one record per CDR3 protein. The sample records around 960,000 distinct CDR3 sequences, about 29% being singletons. The source material was PBMCs, mostly from graft donor cells, sampled 360 days after TCRalphabeta/CD19-depleted stem cell transplant. The receptors originated from a boy less than two years old who had a stem cell transplant for SCID, so the T cells may come from the graft donor.

The chain couples TRBV20-1 to TRBJ2-7; 11 nucleotides match TRBD2. Losses at the gene ends were 5 bases for V and 6 bases for J; bases not matched to a gene: 6. Germline lookup yields CDR1 DFQATT and CDR2 SNEGSKA (reference sequence). The CDR3 spans 13 residues. The CDR3 DNA sequence: TGCAGTGCTCAGACTAGCGGGGTTGCCGAGCAGTACTTC. Protein: CSAQTSGVAEQYF.

The table lists this clonotype with a few counts. This chain links TRBV5-1 with TRBJ2-7; D uncertain. The V end lost 2 bases, the J end lost 2 bases, and 8 bases lay between the germline ends. The length of the CDR3 is 13 residues. The germline gives CDR1 SGHRS, CDR2 YFSETQ. CDR3 in amino acids: CASSFTRAYEQYF. The CDR3 DNA reads as TGCGCCAGCAGCTTTACCCGGGCCTACGAGCAGTACTTC.

The chain couples TRBV12-3 or TRBV12-4 to TRBJ2-3, with a tentative D call TRBD1 (5 bases). V was trimmed by 6 bases and J by 6 bases, leaving 16 bases between them. CDR3 size: 14 residues. CDR3 in amino acids: CASSQLDTADTQYF. In nucleotides, the CDR3 is TGTGCCAGCAGCCAATTGGACACCGCGGATACGCAGTATTTT.

The chain is built from TRBV27 and TRBJ2-3; 7 bases agree with TRBD2. After removal of 4 bases from V and 6 bases from J, the junction contained 4 bases not matched to a gene. This CDR3 spans 13 amino acids. From germline, CDR1 is MNHEY and CDR2 SMNVEV (reference sequence). CDR3 protein: CASSSGGRDTQYF. CDR3 DNA: TGTGCCAGCAGTTCGGGGGGAAGGGATACGCAGTATTTT.

The chain has TRBV10-2 and TRBJ2-7; D uncertain. Germline CDR1 WSHSY, CDR2 SAAADI. The CDR3 is made up of 15 amino acids. Trimming took 6 bases from V and 0 from J, leaving 15 bases between them. CDR3 region: CASSWRTESSYEQYF. As DNA, the CDR3 is TGCGCCAGCAGCTGGCGGACCGAGAGCTCCTACGAGCAGTACTTC.

In its sample, this clonotype was seen a few times. The gene calls are TRBV28 and TRBJ1-6, with D perhaps TRBD1 (6 bases). V lost 8 bases, J lost 7 bases, and 21 bases lay in between. CDR1 is MDHEN, CDR2 SYDVKM, per germline. The CDR3 has 16 amino acids. The CDR3 sequence is CASEKGGVGGNSPLHF. CDR3 DNA: TGTGCCAGCGAAAAGGGGGGTGTCGGAGGCAATTCACCCCTCCACTTT.

This clonotype was found a few times. This rearrangement joins TRBV15 to TRBJ2-3; D is unclear. This CDR3 is 16 amino acids long. The V end lost 5 bases, the J end lost 0 bases, and 15 bases lay between the germline ends. CDR1 LNHNV and CDR2 YYDKDF come from the germline V gene (reference sequence). The CDR3 loop is CATSLNFRKSTDTQYF. Written as DNA, the CDR3 is TGTGCCACCAGCCTAAATTTCAGGAAAAGCACAGATACGCAGTATTTT.

In its sample, this clonotype was seen a few times. J is TRBJ2-1 and V is TRBV5-5, with 10 positions matching TRBD2. V trimming: 7 bases; J trimming: 2 bases; junction bases outside the gene matches: 12. CDR3 length: 17 residues. CDR1 is SGHKS, CDR2 YYEKEE, per germline (reference sequence). The CDR3 region is CASGRQAGGIPYNEQFF. In nucleotides, the CDR3 is TGTGCCAGCGGCCGCCAAGCGGGGGGGATCCCCTACAATGAGCAGTTCTTC.

V gene TRBV20-1 combines with J gene TRBJ2-7; maybe TRBD2 (7 bases). Germline V CDR1 and CDR2: DFQATT, SNEGSKA (reference sequence). The CDR3 loop spans 16 amino acids. The V and J ends lost 5 bases and 3 bases respectively, with 23 bases between them. For the CDR3, the DNA is TGCAGTGCTGTAGGGGGGGGGGAAGCCCCAAACTACGAGCAGTACTTC. It encodes CSAVGGGEAPNYEQYF.

The CDR3 DNA reads as TGTGCCACCAGCAGACCGTCAGCCGCGGGAGTCTACGAGCAGTACTTC. Amino acids: CATSRPSAAGVYEQYF. This rearrangement joins TRBV15 to TRBJ2-7; 7 nucleotides agree with TRBD2. Germline V gene lookup returns CDR1 LNHNV and CDR2 YYDKDF (reference sequence). After removal of 2 bases from V and 3 bases from J, the junction contained 10 bases not matched to a gene. This CDR3 is 16 amino acids long.

In this sample, this clonotype turned up a few times. The rearrangement joins TRBV28 to TRBJ2-5, with D unresolved. There are 15 residues in the CDR3. Germline assignment: CDR1 MDHEN and CDR2 SYDVKM. Deletions cut 6 bases from V and 2 bases from J, with 16 bases between. The CDR3 loop reads CASSRPRGSQETQYF. CDR3 DNA sequence: TGTGCCAGCAGCCGACCCAGAGGCTCTCAAGAGACCCAGTACTTC.

This clonotype was seen a few times. The V call is TRBV12-3 or TRBV12-4, the J call TRBJ2-3; D is unresolved. Trimming shortened V by 0 bases and J by 3 bases, and 19 bases separated the two germline ends. The length of the CDR3 is 18 residues. The CDR3 DNA reads as TGTGCCAGCAGTTTAGCCTACGGGCGCCCAGAGAGGACAGATACGCAGTATTTT. Translated, it gives CASSLAYGRPERTDTQYF.

The V call is TRBV4-1, the J call TRBJ2-7; D is perhaps TRBD1 (5 bases). Trimming stripped 1 base from V and 4 bases from J, with 14 bases between. Germline assignment: CDR1 MGHRA and CDR2 YSYEKL. This CDR3 has 15 residues. The CDR3 sequence: CASSQGRIKGYEQYF. CDR3 in DNA: TGCGCCAGCAGCCAAGGGCGGATAAAGGGGTACGAGCAGTACTTC.

The sample holds a few counts of this clonotype. The gene calls are TRBV9 and TRBJ1-1; D is perhaps TRBD1 (6 bases). CDR1 and CDR2 (germline): SGDLS, YYNGEE. The CDR3 is 15 amino acids. The ends were cut back, 0 bases at V and 0 bases at J, with 9 bases in the middle. The chain's CDR3 is CASSVAGVMNTEAFF. The CDR3 nucleotides read TGTGCCAGCAGCGTAGCAGGGGTTATGAACACTGAAGCTTTCTTT.

The chain combines TRBV12-3 or TRBV12-4 with TRBJ1-1, with D unresolved. V was trimmed by 6 bases and J by 3 bases, leaving 14 bases between them. The CDR3 extends over 14 amino acids. The CDR3 region is CASRNTVPDTEAFF. In DNA, the CDR3 is TGTGCCAGCAGGAACACAGTTCCTGACACTGAAGCTTTCTTT.

This clonotype was observed a few times. This chain links TRBV20-1 with TRBJ2-1; D assignment may be TRBD1 or TRBD2 (5 bases each). The V and J ends lost 3 bases and 6 bases respectively, with 9 bases between them. In germline, CDR1 is DFQATT, CDR2 SNEGSKA (reference sequence). The CDR3 consists of 12 residues. CDR3 nucleotide sequence: TGCAGTGCTAGCCGGGGCACCAATGAGCAGTTCTTC. Its protein is CSASRGTNEQFF.

The chain recombines TRBV27 with TRBJ1-4; D not certain. The CDR3 spans 14 residues. The ends were cut back, 6 bases at V and 4 bases at J, with 12 bases in the middle. CDR1 MNHEY and CDR2 SMNVEV come from the germline V gene (reference sequence). The CDR3 DNA is TGTGCCAGCAGCATAAGAGCAGTTAATGAAAAACTGTTTTTT. Translated, it gives CASSIRAVNEKLFF.

The chain recombines TRBV20-1 with TRBJ2-3; D remains ambiguous. V gave up 0 bases and J gave up 8 bases, with 18 bases separating them. Germline assignment: CDR1 DFQATT and CDR2 SNEGSKA (reference sequence). The CDR3 runs 15 residues. As DNA, the CDR3 is TGCAGTGCTAGAGAGGCCCTTCTCCTGGCTGGTACGCAGTATTTT. As protein: CSAREALLLAGTQYF.

This clonotype appeared a few times. V gene TRBV6-5 combines with J gene TRBJ1-2; 9 bases fit TRBD1. CDR3 length: 13 residues. With 6 bases clipped from V and 8 bases from J, the junction kept 7 bases outside the gene matches. Germline CDR1 MNHEY, CDR2 SVGAGI. The CDR3 DNA follows: TGTGCCAGCAGCCGCGGACAGGGGACAGGCTACACCTTC. Amino acid sequence: CASSRGQGTGYTF.

This clonotype has only a few counts. The chain uses TRBV7-9 and TRBJ2-7, with D perhaps matching TRBD2 (8 bases). Trimming shortened V by 5 bases and J by 11 bases, and 19 bases separated the two germline ends. CDR1 is SEHNR and CDR2 is FQNEAQ in the germline V gene (reference sequence). The CDR3 extends over 13 amino acids. CDR3 sequence: CASSPDRNGGEYF. The CDR3 bases are TGTGCCAGCAGCCCGGACAGGAACGGGGGGGAGTACTTC.

This clonotype was counted between two and nine times. J is TRBJ2-5 and V is TRBV7-7; 12 positions agree with TRBD1. The CDR3 runs 15 residues. Per the germline V gene, CDR1 is SSHAT and CDR2 is FNYEAQ (reference sequence). V shed 3 bases, J shed 8 bases, and the junction held 7 bases outside the gene matches. As DNA, the CDR3 is TGTGCCAGCAGCTTGCCGGGACAGGGGGCTCCAACCCAGTACTTC. This translates into CASSLPGQGAPTQYF.

This chain uses TRBV5-1 with TRBJ2-3, with a weak D call TRBD1 (5 bases). The germline V and J ends were trimmed by 4 bases and 10 bases, with 16 bases remaining between them. The CDR3 extends over 13 amino acids. Germline values: CDR1 SGHRS, CDR2 YFSETQ. The CDR3 nucleotides read TGCGCCAGCAGCGTCCCTAGAGACAGTGCGCAGTATTTT. This translates into CASSVPRDSAQYF.

The chain combines TRBV3-1 with TRBJ2-3; 7 bases match TRBD2. The V segment lost 0 bases and the J segment 2 bases; nucleotides outside the gene matches: 5. This CDR3 is built from 16 residues. Germline V gives CDR1 LGHDT, CDR2 YNNKEL (reference sequence). CDR3: CASSQDSAGDTDTQYF. The CDR3 nucleotides read TGTGCCAGCAGCCAAGATTCGGCGGGGGACACAGATACGCAGTATTTT.

The CDR3 here is CASSLEGTTGADTQYF. The CDR3 DNA is TGTGCCAGCAGCTTAGAAGGGACGACCGGGGCAGATACGCAGTATTTT. The rearrangement links TRBV7-2 to TRBJ2-3; possibly TRBD1 or TRBD2 for D (5 bases each). V shed 1 base and J shed 4 bases, with 15 bases lying between them. The CDR3 loop spans 16 amino acids. Germline CDR1 and CDR2: SGHTA and FQGNSA.

This clonotype was picked up a small number of times. This chain connects TRBV28 to TRBJ2-1, with D maybe TRBD2 (5 bases). The length of the CDR3 is 16 residues. Trimming cost V 2 bases and J 8 bases, with 19 bases left between them. From germline, CDR1 is MDHEN and CDR2 SYDVKM. The CDR3 loop is CASSLDADRGMHEQFF. The CDR3 DNA is TGTGCCAGCAGTTTAGATGCGGATCGAGGGATGCATGAGCAGTTCTTC.

Many counts were recorded for this clonotype. The chain links TRBV29-1 to TRBJ1-1; the D is unclear. Looked up from germline, CDR1 is SQVTM and CDR2 is ANQGSEA. Trimming removed 4 bases at V and 2 bases at J, with 2 bases between. This CDR3 is 10 amino acids long. The CDR3 DNA reads TGCAGCGTTGTTAACACTGAAGCTTTCTTT. This codes for CSVVNTEAFF.

The gene calls are TRBV4-1 and TRBJ2-3; 7 nucleotides agree with TRBD2. From germline, CDR1 is MGHRA and CDR2 YSYEKL. There are 17 residues in the CDR3. Trimming took 0 bases from V and 0 from J; bases not matched to a gene: 6. CDR3 region: CASSQDQASGSTDTQYF. The CDR3 bases are TGCGCCAGCAGCCAAGATCAGGCTAGCGGTAGCACAGATACGCAGTATTTT.

The rearrangement uses TRBV5-4 and TRBJ2-3; tentatively, D is TRBD2 (5 bases). This CDR3 has 13 amino acids. Trimming left V 4 bases short and J 9 bases short, with 15 bases between. CDR1 is SGHNT and CDR2 is YYREEE in the germline V gene (reference sequence). CDR3: CASSAKRGKTQYF. DNA for the CDR3: TGTGCCAGCAGCGCCAAGAGAGGGAAGACGCAGTATTTT.